The rows below give T cell receptor beta chains drawn from one sample of a study of cytomegalovirus exposure and HLA in healthy donors. Clones were read by immunoSEQ multiplex PCR, and TCRdb kept only the in-frame ones, dropping some. The table has about 140,000 clones, 84% seen once; the top ten hold roughly 1.4%. The sequenced material came from PBMCs. The receptors derive from a woman in her twenties or thirties in good health and CMV-seronegative. CDR3s include the opening cysteine and the closing phenylalanine or tryptophan. The order of the fields is V gene, D gene, clone size, J gene, CDR3 DNA, CDR3 protein. The D gene is left open where the match is weak. Size is stated for part of the rows, as once, few or many counts, or as a class when the clone is expanded.

V gene: TRBV7-9; D gene: TRBD1; clone size: once; J gene: TRBJ1-1; CDR3 DNA: TGTGCCAGCAGCTTATCGGGACAGGACGACACTGAAGCTTTCTTT; CDR3 protein: CASSLSGQDDTEAFF
V gene: TRBV19; D gene: .; clone size: .; J gene: TRBJ2-7; CDR3 DNA: TGTGCCAGTAGTATTCGACTAGTCAGTATCTACGAGCAGTACTTC; CDR3 protein: CASSIRLVSIYEQYF
V gene: TRBV28; D gene: .; clone size: .; J gene: TRBJ2-5; CDR3 DNA: TGTGCCAGCAGTCCCGGGGGGCCGGGGGAGACCCAGTACTTC; CDR3 protein: CASSPGGPGETQYF
V gene: TRBV29-1; D gene: TRBD2; clone size: .; J gene: TRBJ2-1; CDR3 DNA: TGCAGCGTTGCGCGGGGGGGCCTCGATGAGCAGTTCTTC; CDR3 protein: CSVARGGLDEQFF
V gene: TRBV4-3; D gene: TRBD1; clone size: .; J gene: TRBJ1-1; CDR3 DNA: TGCGCCAGCAGCCGGGGGACAGGGTTTATGAACACTGAAGCTTTCTTT; CDR3 protein: CASSRGTGFMNTEAFF
V gene: TRBV7-3; D gene: TRBD1; clone size: .; J gene: TRBJ2-7; CDR3 DNA: TGTGCCAGCAGCTACCGGGACAGGGGGCTCTGGTACTACGAGCAGTACTTC; CDR3 protein: CASSYRDRGLWYYEQYF
V gene: TRBV13; D gene: .; clone size: few; J gene: TRBJ1-1; CDR3 DNA: TGTGCCAGCAACCGCCGGGGTTTAGCTGAAGCTTTCTTT; CDR3 protein: CASNRRGLAEAFF
V gene: TRBV27; D gene: TRBD1; clone size: .; J gene: TRBJ1-2; CDR3 DNA: TGTGCCAGCAGTCCGAGCCCGGACAGGCTTCTCTATGGCTACACCTTC; CDR3 protein: CASSPSPDRLLYGYTF
V gene: TRBV10-3; D gene: .; clone size: .; J gene: TRBJ1-1; CDR3 DNA: TGTGCCATCAGTGATCAGGGGCGAGTGGAAGCTTTCTTT; CDR3 protein: CAISDQGRVEAFF
V gene: TRBV7-9; D gene: .; clone size: .; J gene: TRBJ1-2; CDR3 DNA: TGTGCCAGCAGCTTAGGGACATTCGGGGGCTACACCTTC; CDR3 protein: CASSLGTFGGYTF
V gene: TRBV6-6; D gene: TRBD2; clone size: .; J gene: TRBJ2-7; CDR3 DNA: TGTGCCAGCAGTTATACACCGGGACTAGTCCACTACGAGCAGTACTTC; CDR3 protein: CASSYTPGLVHYEQYF
V gene: TRBV5-5; D gene: TRBD1; clone size: .; J gene: TRBJ2-5; CDR3 DNA: TGTGCCAGCAGCTTTTCCGGGACAGGGGAGACCCAGTACTTC; CDR3 protein: CASSFSGTGETQYF
V gene: TRBV21-1; D gene: .; clone size: .; J gene: TRBJ2-1; CDR3 DNA: TGTGCCAGCAACCACTACCCGGGGCTAGCGGGGGCCATCTCCTACAATGAGCAGTTCTTC; CDR3 protein: CASNHYPGLAGAISYNEQFF
V gene: TRBV6-4; D gene: .; clone size: .; J gene: TRBJ1-5; CDR3 DNA: TGTGCCAGCAGTGACTTTCCACTGCGCAATCAGCCCCAGCATTTT; CDR3 protein: CASSDFPLRNQPQHF
V gene: TRBV7-9; D gene: TRBD2; clone size: .; J gene: TRBJ2-3; CDR3 DNA: TGTGCCAGCAGCCCAGCCCTGGGGAGGGTCCAAGATACGCAGTATTTT; CDR3 protein: CASSPALGRVQDTQYF
V gene: TRBV5-1; D gene: TRBD1; clone size: once; J gene: TRBJ1-2; CDR3 DNA: TGCGCCAGCAGCGGGGGGGACAGGGGACTGAACTATGGCTACACCTTC; CDR3 protein: CASSGGDRGLNYGYTF
V gene: TRBV2; D gene: .; clone size: few; J gene: TRBJ2-7; CDR3 DNA: TGTGCCAGCAGTGTCAGCGAGCAGTACTTC; CDR3 protein: CASSVSEQYF
V gene: TRBV29-1; D gene: .; clone size: .; J gene: TRBJ2-7; CDR3 DNA: TGCAGCGTATCGACAGAAGGGGGATTCTACGAGCAGTACTTC; CDR3 protein: CSVSTEGGFYEQYF
V gene: TRBV18; D gene: TRBD2; clone size: few; J gene: TRBJ2-7; CDR3 DNA: TGTGCCAGCTCACCACCGGAGCGGGGGACCTACGAGCAGTACTTC; CDR3 protein: CASSPPERGTYEQYF
V gene: TRBV4-1; D gene: .; clone size: .; J gene: TRBJ1-2; CDR3 DNA: TGCGCCAGCAGCCACACAGGGATTAACATGGGCTACACCTTC; CDR3 protein: CASSHTGINMGYTF
V gene: TRBV5-4; D gene: .; clone size: .; J gene: TRBJ1-2; CDR3 DNA: TGTGCCAGCAGCCCCGTCGTTCGTTCGGAGCATGGCTACACCTTC; CDR3 protein: CASSPVVRSEHGYTF
V gene: TRBV5-1; D gene: .; clone size: .; J gene: TRBJ2-7; CDR3 DNA: TGCGCCAGCAGCCTTCCCCCCGCGGGGGAGCAGTACTTC; CDR3 protein: CASSLPPAGEQYF
V gene: TRBV2; D gene: .; clone size: .; J gene: TRBJ1-1; CDR3 DNA: TGTGCCAGCAGTGAAGCGCAGGGAGGTGGTGCTTTCTTT; CDR3 protein: CASSEAQGGGAFF
V gene: TRBV15; D gene: .; clone size: .; J gene: TRBJ1-1; CDR3 DNA: TGTGCCACCAGCAGACCCACCGGGGTTGAAGCTTTCTTT; CDR3 protein: CATSRPTGVEAFF
V gene: TRBV5-1; D gene: .; clone size: .; J gene: TRBJ2-1; CDR3 DNA: TGCGCCAGCAGCTTGGAGTGGGGGGGCTTAAATGAGCAGTTCTTC; CDR3 protein: CASSLEWGGLNEQFF
V gene: TRBV15; D gene: .; clone size: .; J gene: TRBJ2-2; CDR3 DNA: TGTGCCACCAGCAGGACCAGGGACTTAAGCACCGGGGAGCTGTTTTTT; CDR3 protein: CATSRTRDLSTGELFF
V gene: TRBV7-9; D gene: .; clone size: once; J gene: TRBJ1-2; CDR3 DNA: TGTGCCAGCAGCTTAGTGGGGCAGGGAGGTGGCTACACCTTC; CDR3 protein: CASSLVGQGGGYTF
V gene: TRBV10-3; D gene: TRBD2; clone size: .; J gene: TRBJ2-3; CDR3 DNA: TGTGCCATCAGTGACTTTAGCGGGGGTGTCACAGATACGCAGTATTTT; CDR3 protein: CAISDFSGGVTDTQYF
V gene: TRBV27; D gene: .; clone size: few; J gene: TRBJ1-2; CDR3 DNA: TGTGCCAGCAGTGACACCCCCATCTATGGCTACACCTTC; CDR3 protein: CASSDTPIYGYTF
V gene: TRBV19; D gene: TRBD1; clone size: .; J gene: TRBJ1-1; CDR3 DNA: TGTGCCAGTAGCGACAGGGGGTCTGAGACTGAAGCTTTCTTT; CDR3 protein: CASSDRGSETEAFF
V gene: TRBV28; D gene: TRBD1; clone size: once; J gene: TRBJ1-2; CDR3 DNA: TGTGCCAGCAGTATAAGGACAGGGGCCGGAGCTAACTATGGCTACACCTTC; CDR3 protein: CASSIRTGAGANYGYTF
V gene: TRBV18; D gene: .; clone size: .; J gene: TRBJ1-6; CDR3 DNA: TGTGCCAGCTCACCAAGCGCAGGGCGAAATTCACCCCTCCACTTT; CDR3 protein: CASSPSAGRNSPLHF
V gene: TRBV5-6; D gene: TRBD1; clone size: .; J gene: TRBJ1-4; CDR3 DNA: TGTGCCAGCAGCCCAGGACAGGGGGCGCCCGTGAAACTGTTTTTT; CDR3 protein: CASSPGQGAPVKLFF
V gene: TRBV7-9; D gene: .; clone size: .; J gene: TRBJ1-1; CDR3 DNA: TGTGCCAGCAGCCTGGCAGGGAACACTGAAGCTTTCTTT; CDR3 protein: CASSLAGNTEAFF
V gene: TRBV10-3; D gene: TRBD1; clone size: few; J gene: TRBJ1-2; CDR3 DNA: TGTGCCATCAGTGAGGCGGGACAGGGTTCTTATGGCTACACCTTC; CDR3 protein: CAISEAGQGSYGYTF
V gene: TRBV19; D gene: .; clone size: .; J gene: TRBJ1-5; CDR3 DNA: TGTGCCAGTAGTACCCCCTATCAGCCCCAGCATTTT; CDR3 protein: CASSTPYQPQHF
V gene: TRBV10-2; D gene: TRBD2; clone size: .; J gene: TRBJ2-3; CDR3 DNA: TGCGCCAGCAGTACCGGACTAGCGGGGGGGCCGGTGACAGATACGCAGTATTTT; CDR3 protein: CASSTGLAGGPVTDTQYF
V gene: TRBV19; D gene: TRBD1; clone size: .; J gene: TRBJ1-2; CDR3 DNA: TGTGCCAGTAGTGAGGGACAGGCGTATGGCTACACCTTC; CDR3 protein: CASSEGQAYGYTF
V gene: TRBV27; D gene: .; clone size: .; J gene: TRBJ2-7; CDR3 DNA: TGTGCCAGCAGTTTGGCGGGGGCAGGGTACGAGCAGTACTTC; CDR3 protein: CASSLAGAGYEQYF
V gene: TRBV2; D gene: TRBD1; clone size: many; J gene: TRBJ2-4; CDR3 DNA: TGTGCCAGCACCTTGATGGGGACAGGGACTTACTTC; CDR3 protein: CASTLMGTGTYF
V gene: TRBV5-1; D gene: .; clone size: .; J gene: TRBJ1-2; CDR3 DNA: TGCGCCAGCAGCCCGGGGGACGGGGCTAACTATGGCTACACCTTC; CDR3 protein: CASSPGDGANYGYTF
V gene: TRBV7-6; D gene: .; clone size: few; J gene: TRBJ2-7; CDR3 DNA: TGTGCCAGCAGCTTAACAGGGATTACCTACGAGCAGTACTTC; CDR3 protein: CASSLTGITYEQYF
V gene: TRBV18; D gene: .; clone size: .; J gene: TRBJ2-1; CDR3 DNA: TGTGCCAGCTCACCGACTAAAACCTACAATGAGCAGTTCTTC; CDR3 protein: CASSPTKTYNEQFF
V gene: TRBV6-1; D gene: .; clone size: once; J gene: TRBJ2-5; CDR3 DNA: TGTGCCAGCAGTGACAGGGGTAGCGGGCACGAGACCCAGTACTTC; CDR3 protein: CASSDRGSGHETQYF
V gene: TRBV4-2; D gene: TRBD2; clone size: .; J gene: TRBJ2-2; CDR3 DNA: TGTGCCAGCAACCGGGGGGTAAACACCGGGGAGCTGTTTTTT; CDR3 protein: CASNRGVNTGELFF